Shown below are 9 T cell receptor beta chains from a single sample sequenced in a study of tissue T cells after allogeneic stem cell transplantation. Regarding time point: mouse harvest day 14 after allogeneic transplant. Mouse grafts combined 10^7 T-cell-depleted bone marrow cells with 10^6 splenic CD5+ T cells. Some clones are missing from TCRdb's copy, which holds only in-frame ones; the method was immunoSEQ multiplex PCR. The sample lists about 5,100 clones, roughly 40% seen once, with roughly 24% in the top ten. Sequenced material: gut tissue. The receptors here all came from a female BALB/c mouse given C57BL/6 T cells with graft-versus-host disease after an allogeneic hematopoietic cell transplant.

A few counts support this clone. The genes are named according to mouse. The read is 1 residue too short to cover the CDR3 end, so that end is filled in from the germline J gene. The genes are TRBV16 and TRBJ2-7; no reliable D call. V lost 0 bases and J 3 bases, leaving 3 bases between the germline ends. Germline loops: CDR1 SGHSA, CDR2 FRNQAP. The CDR3 runs to 12 residues. CDR3 protein: CASSLDIYEQYF. The CDR3 DNA, read in part, is TGTGCAAGCAGCTTAGATATCTATGAACAGTAC.

Comment on this clone: Gene names and germline refer to mouse. The DNA ends 1 residue before the CDR3 does, and the rest of the CDR3 is filled in from the germline J gene. V is TRBV21 and J is TRBJ2-1, with a possible D match to TRBD1 (6 bases). TRBV21 is an ORF, and what it does is uncertain. V was clipped by 6 bases and J by 4 bases, with 13 bases between them. The CDR3 loop spans 14 amino acids. CDR3 sequence reads: CASSHREEYAEQFF. Incomplete CDR3 DNA: TGTGCTAGCAGCCACAGGGAGGAGTATGCTGAGCAGTTC.

Comment on this clone: Germline and genes here are mouse. Read sequence stops 1 residue before the CDR3 end, and the germline J gene provides the missing end. The chain is built from TRBV26 and TRBJ2-4; unclear D gene. The CDR3 is 13 amino acids. Germline CDR1 reads KGHPV; CDR2 reads FQNQEV (reference sequence). V lost 4 bases and J 1 base, leaving 6 bases between the germline ends. CDR3 DNA, as far as it was read: TGTGCCAGCAGTCGGGGAGGTCAAAACACCTTGTAC. Its protein product is CASSRGGQNTLY. The full CDR3 protein reads CASSRGGQNTLYF.

This clone was found a few times. Mouse names are used for the genes. The read gets to within 1 residue of the CDR3 end, and the germline J gene fills in the rest. The rearrangement links TRBV26 to TRBJ2-2; D possibly uses TRBD1 or TRBD2 (5 bases each). Trimming removed 4 bases at V and 0 bases at J, with 6 bases between. The CDR3 totals 14 residues. CDR1 KGHPV and CDR2 FQNQEV come from the germline V gene (reference sequence). Partial CDR3 DNA: TGTGCCAGCAGTCGGGGGTCAAACACCGGGCAGCTCTAC. Translated, it gives CASSRGSNTGQLY. The full CDR3 reads CASSRGSNTGQLYF. Full variable domain (remainder filled in from reference TRBV26 and TRBJ2-2): NSKVIQTPRYLVKGQGQKAKMRCIPEKGHPVVFWYQQNKNNEFKFLINFQNQEVLQQIDMTEKRFSAECPSNSPCSLEIQSSEAGDSALYLCASSRGSNTGQLYFGEGSKLTVL.

As regards this clone: Gene and germline names: mouse. The read terminates 1 residue before the CDR3 end, so the remaining end is supplied by the germline J gene. The chain links TRBV26 to TRBJ1-3; D call uncertain. The CDR3 contains 13 residues. Trimming stripped 5 bases from V and 0 bases from J, with 5 bases between. Germline CDR1 and CDR2: KGHPV and FQNQEV (reference sequence). CDR3 residues: CASSWNSGNTLYF. Incomplete CDR3 DNA: TGTGCCAGCAGTTGGAATTCTGGAAATACGCTCTAT. The full variable domain, with the rest looked up from reference TRBV26 and TRBJ1-3, is NSKVIQTPRYLVKGQGQKAKMRCIPEKGHPVVFWYQQNKNNEFKFLINFQNQEVLQQIDMTEKRFSAECPSNSPCSLEIQSSEAGDSALYLCASSWNSGNTLYFGEGSRLIVV.

With respect to this clone: Gene names and germline match the mouse. The read ends 1 residue before the CDR3 terminus; that terminus is restored from the germline J gene. V and J are TRBV26 and TRBJ2-1, with unresolved D. CDR1 is KGHPV, CDR2 FQNQEV, per germline (reference sequence). Trimming pared 4 bases from V and 7 bases from J, leaving 11 bases between. This CDR3 contains 13 residues. The CDR3 sequence is CASSRREGAEQFF. CDR3 DNA (partial): TGTGCCAGCAGTCGGAGGGAAGGCGCTGAGCAGTTC.

Details on this clone: Gene and germline names: mouse. The CDR3 end lies 1 residue beyond the end of the read and is filled in from the germline J gene. The chain has TRBV12-1 and TRBJ1-3; a weak D match, TRBD1 (5 bases). V was cut by 0 bases and J by 0 bases, with 11 bases left in between. The CDR3 is made up of 16 amino acids. Germline V lookup: CDR1 SGHSN, CDR2 HYEKVE. CDR3 in amino acids: CASSLSPGTSGNTLYF. The DNA read from the CDR3 is TGTGCCAGCTCTCTCTCGCCAGGGACTTCTGGAAATACGCTCTAT. Full variable domain (missing parts from reference TRBV12-1 and TRBJ1-3): DSGVVQSPRHIIKEKGGRSVLTCIPISGHSNVVWYQQTLGKELKFLIQHYEKVERDKGFLPSRFSVQQFDDYHSEMNMSALELEDSAMYFCASSLSPGTSGNTLYFGEGSRLIVV.

Notes on this clone: The gene symbols are mouse symbols. Read sequence stops 1 residue before the CDR3 end, and the germline J gene provides the missing end. The chain joins TRBV26 to TRBJ2-2; unclear D gene. This CDR3 region has 13 residues. In germline, CDR1 is KGHPV, CDR2 FQNQEV (reference sequence). V was shortened by 4 bases and J by 2 bases, with 5 bases between the two germline ends. Incomplete CDR3 DNA: TGTGCCAGCAGTCCCGCCAACACCGGGCAGCTCTAC. Its translation is CASSPANTGQLY. The complete CDR3 protein is CASSPANTGQLYF. Full variable domain (rest looked up from reference TRBV26 and TRBJ2-2): NSKVIQTPRYLVKGQGQKAKMRCIPEKGHPVVFWYQQNKNNEFKFLINFQNQEVLQQIDMTEKRFSAECPSNSPCSLEIQSSEAGDSALYLCASSPANTGQLYFGEGSKLTVL.

As regards this clone: The listed genes are named as in mouse. The CDR3 goes on 1 residue after the read ends, and that part is filled in from the germline J gene. The V and J genes are TRBV15 and TRBJ2-7, with TRBD1 matching 8 bases. The length of the CDR3 is 12 residues. With V trimmed by 6 bases and J by 6 bases, 4 bases remained unmatched. CDR1 and CDR2 (germline): SGHND, FRSKSL. CDR3 residues: CASSPGGVEQYF. CDR3 bases read: TGTGCCAGCAGCCCAGGGGGCGTTGAACAGTAC.